The 30 T cell receptor beta chains below all came from one sample that was sequenced in a study of blood T cell repertoires in COVID-19. Sequencing was performed with immunoSEQ multiplex PCR; in TCRdb, only in-frame clones are kept and a portion is missing. The repertoire includes around 200,000 clones, about 87% of them detected once, and about 6.2% sits in the top ten. Sequenced: peripheral blood. These receptors all come from a man aged 55 to 69 who had recovered from COVID-19.

The V gene is TRBV2, the J gene TRBJ2-2; D perhaps matches TRBD1 (5 bases). This CDR3 has 12 amino acids. V lost 6 bases to trimming and J lost 6 bases, with 8 bases between them. The germline gives CDR1 SNHLY, CDR2 FYNNEI. This CDR3 is CASRQGPGELFF. In DNA, the CDR3 is TGTGCCAGCAGGCAGGGTCCCGGGGAGCTGTTTTTT.

The chain couples TRBV7-9 to TRBJ2-7; D is unresolved. The CDR3 sequence is 15 residues long. V was pared by 5 bases and J by 3 bases, with 17 bases between. Germline V lookup: CDR1 SEHNR, CDR2 FQNEAQ (reference sequence). The CDR3 reads CASSGRLGSYYEQYF. The CDR3, as DNA: TGTGCCAGCAGCGGTCGACTGGGTTCCTACTACGAGCAGTACTTC.

J is TRBJ2-1 and V is TRBV7-2; 9 bases are shared with TRBD1. The germline V gene encodes CDR1 SGHTA and CDR2 FQGNSA. V dropped 5 bases and J dropped 7; count of bases not matched to a gene: 9. The CDR3 has 15 amino acids. CDR3 amino acids: CASSPVQGARNEQFF. The CDR3, as DNA: TGTGCCAGCAGCCCGGTACAGGGGGCAAGGAATGAGCAGTTCTTC.

The gene calls are TRBV28 and TRBJ2-7; possible D gene TRBD1, 5 bases. CDR3 size: 13 residues. CDR1 and CDR2 from the germline V gene are MDHEN and SYDVKM. V shed 3 bases and J shed 3 bases, with 9 bases lying between them. For the CDR3, the DNA is TGTGCCAGCAGTTTCCCGGACAACTACGAGCAGTACTTC. Translated: CASSFPDNYEQYF.

The gene calls are TRBV19 and TRBJ1-3, with D perhaps matching TRBD1 (5 bases). CDR3 length: 16 amino acids. The V end lost 7 bases, the J end lost 1 base, and 17 bases lay between the germline ends. CDR1 LNHDA and CDR2 SQIVND come from the germline V gene (reference sequence). CDR3 sequence (DNA): TGTGCCAGTAATAAACAGGAAAGGACGTCTGGAAACACCATATATTTT. This codes for CASNKQERTSGNTIYF.

The chain uses TRBV9 and TRBJ2-7; 10 nucleotides align to TRBD1. The germline V gene encodes CDR1 SGDLS and CDR2 YYNGEE. The junction had 7 bases not matched to a gene; V was cut back by 3 bases and J by 4 bases. CDR3 length equals 15 residues. CDR3: CASSASPGQGYEQYF. As DNA, the CDR3 is TGTGCCAGCAGCGCTAGCCCGGGACAGGGGTACGAGCAGTACTTC.

The rearrangement joins TRBV7-9 to TRBJ2-7, with TRBD1 identical over 10 bases. Germline lookup yields CDR1 SEHNR and CDR2 FQNEAQ (reference sequence). V shed 4 bases and J 3 bases; nucleotides not matched to a gene: 9. This CDR3 has 16 residues. The CDR3 protein is CASSYPGTGVGYEQYF. CDR3 coding DNA: TGTGCCAGCAGCTATCCCGGGACAGGGGTCGGCTACGAGCAGTACTTC.

This chain joins TRBV28 and TRBJ1-1; possibly TRBD1 for D (5 bases). V was pared by 5 bases and J by 5 bases, with 18 bases between. The germline V gene has CDR1 MDHEN and CDR2 SYDVKM. The CDR3 is made up of 15 amino acids. As DNA, the CDR3 is TGTGCCAGCAGTCCCTTCGGGGGGGTGGGAACTGAAGCTTTCTTT. Its protein product is CASSPFGGVGTEAFF.

The V call is TRBV19, the J call TRBJ1-6; TRBD1 matches 8 bases. CDR1 and CDR2 from the germline V gene are LNHDA and SQIVND (reference sequence). The CDR3 has 14 amino acids. The trim removed 5 bases at V and 7 bases at J, leaving 4 bases unmatched. The CDR3 sequence: CASSAQGANSPLHF. DNA for the CDR3: TGTGCCAGTAGTGCCCAGGGGGCCAATTCACCCCTCCACTTT.

This clone was picked up one time. The J gene is TRBJ1-5, the V gene TRBV27; D gene unclear. CDR1 MNHEY and CDR2 SMNVEV come from the germline V gene (reference sequence). Between the trimmed V and J ends, which lost 0 bases and 0 bases, there was a span of 3 bases. CDR3 length: 14 residues. The CDR3 DNA reads as TGTGCCAGCAGTTTATCCGGTAGCAATCAGCCCCAGCATTTT. Protein sequence: CASSLSGSNQPQHF.

The chain has TRBV6-5 and TRBJ2-1; D gene unclear. The CDR3 loop spans 15 amino acids. Germline values: CDR1 MNHEY, CDR2 SVGAGI. With 1 base removed from V and 9 bases from J, the gap between germline ends came to 16 bases. The CDR3 loop is CASSYFGALSAEQFF. CDR3 nucleotide sequence: TGTGCCAGCAGTTACTTCGGAGCGTTAAGTGCTGAGCAGTTCTTC.

The J gene is TRBJ2-2, the V gene TRBV2; 8 bases agree with TRBD1. The CDR3 is 14 residues long. J lost 6 bases, V lost 6 bases, and 6 bases had no gene match. Per germline, CDR1 SNHLY and CDR2 FYNNEI. The CDR3 DNA follows: TGTGCCAGCAGGCCCTCGACAGGGGCCGGGGAGCTGTTTTTT. Amino acids: CASRPSTGAGELFF. Looking up the rest from reference TRBV2 and TRBJ2-2 gives the full variable domain: EPEVTQTPSHQVTQMGQEVILRCVPISNHLYFYWYRQILGQKVEFLVSFYNNEISEKSEIFDDQFSVERPDGSNFTLKIRSTKLEDSAMYFCASRPSTGAGELFFGEGSRLTVL.

As to this clone: Germline and junction disagree at one end, which may indicate a read error. The genes are TRBV6-6 and TRBJ2-3, with a tentative D call TRBD2 (5 bases). The CDR3 length is 15 residues. Germline V lookup: CDR1 MNHNY, CDR2 SVGAGI (reference sequence). CDR3 nucleotides: TGTGCCAGCAGTTACGCCCGCCCTAGCACTGATACGCAGTATTTT. This gives the protein CASSYARPSTDTQYF.

The chain is built from TRBV9 and TRBJ1-1, with a possible D match to TRBD1 (5 bases). Germline values: CDR1 SGDLS, CDR2 YYNGEE. V shed 3 bases and J shed 1 base, with 16 bases lying between them. The CDR3 spans 16 residues. CDR3 sequence: CASSEGSNRANTEAFF. CDR3 nucleotides: TGTGCCAGCAGCGAGGGGTCCAATAGGGCGAACACTGAAGCTTTCTTT.

The V gene is TRBV9, the J gene TRBJ2-3; 7 nucleotides line up with TRBD1. V shed 0 bases and J 5 bases; nucleotides not matched to a gene: 9. Germline V gene data show CDR1 as SGDLS and CDR2 as YYNGEE. The CDR3 has 16 residues. This CDR3 is CASSVGLRGRLDTQYF. In DNA form, the CDR3 reads TGTGCCAGCAGCGTAGGGTTAAGGGGGCGCCTAGATACGCAGTATTTT.

The V call is TRBV2, the J call TRBJ2-5, with 10 bases fitting TRBD2. V gave up 7 bases and J gave up 5 bases; unmatched junction bases: 7. The germline gives CDR1 SNHLY, CDR2 FYNNEI. The CDR3 totals 14 residues. The CDR3 sequence: CASKGLAGVETQYF. CDR3 in DNA: TGTGCCAGCAAAGGCCTAGCGGGAGTGGAGACCCAGTACTTC.

The chain joins TRBV15 to TRBJ2-3; 8 nucleotides agree with TRBD2. CDR3 length: 15 residues. Germline trimming cut 5 bases from V and 6 bases from J; bases unmatched to any gene: 10. CDR1 and CDR2 (germline): LNHNV, YYDKDF (reference sequence). The CDR3 sequence: CATSSIAGLEDTQYF. The CDR3 DNA follows: TGTGCCACCAGCTCTATAGCGGGGCTAGAGGATACGCAGTATTTT.

DNA for the CDR3: TGCGCCAGCAGCTTACAAGGACAGGTTGGGGACACTGAAGCTTTCTTT. It yields the protein CASSLQGQVGDTEAFF. V and J are TRBV5-1 and TRBJ1-1, with TRBD1 matching over 7 bases. Germline V gene data show CDR1 as SGHRS and CDR2 as YFSETQ. The CDR3 contains 16 residues. Trimming removed 2 bases from V and 3 bases from J; junction bases left unmatched: 10.

The V call is TRBV12-5, the J call TRBJ1-4; tentative D call: TRBD1 (5 bases). Trimming took 7 bases from V and 7 from J, leaving 19 bases between them. The CDR3 totals 15 residues. The germline CDR1 and CDR2 sequences are LGHNT and FRNRAP. The CDR3 spells CASVRSGGQSEKLFF. The CDR3, as DNA: TGTGCTAGTGTAAGGTCGGGGGGTCAGAGTGAAAAACTGTTTTTT.

With respect to this clone: Distinct nucleotide sequences in the sample also encode this CDR3. The CDR3 region has the DNA TGTGCCAGTAGTATCCCGGGGGGGGGCACTGAAGCTTTCTTT. As protein: CASSIPGGGTEAFF. This rearrangement joins TRBV19 to TRBJ1-1, with a weak D call TRBD1 (5 bases). Germline assignment: CDR1 LNHDA and CDR2 SQIVND (reference sequence). The CDR3 is 14 residues long. The V gene lost 3 bases and the J gene lost 4 bases, with 12 bases spanning the gap.

CDR3 nucleotide sequence: TGTGCCAGCTCACCGACCCCGGGCGGGGAGCTGTTTTTT. Amino acid sequence: CASSPTPGGELFF. The gene calls are TRBV18 and TRBJ2-2; the D is unclear. The CDR3 runs 13 residues. With 3 bases removed from V and 7 bases from J, the gap between germline ends came to 9 bases. The germline gives CDR1 KGHSH, CDR2 LQKENI. The full variable domain, rest sourced from reference TRBV18 and TRBJ2-2, is NAGVMQNPRHLVRRRGQEARLRCSPMKGHSHVYWYRQLPEEGLKFMVYLQKENIIDESGMPKERFSAEFPKEGPSILRIQQVVRGDSAAYFCASSPTPGGELFFGEGSRLTVL.

This chain's CDR3 is CASSSPYSGNTIYF. CDR3 DNA: TGTGCCAGCAGTTCACCATATAGCGGAAACACCATATATTTT. J is TRBJ1-3 and V is TRBV6-5, with unresolved D. V shed 4 bases and J shed 4 bases, with 11 bases lying between them. The CDR3 runs to 14 residues. Germline V gene sequence: CDR1 MNHEY, CDR2 SVGAGI.

This clone was picked up a small number of times. The rearrangement uses TRBV7-8 and TRBJ2-7; 9 bases agree with TRBD2. Germline V gene data show CDR1 as SGHVS and CDR2 as FQNEAQ. J lost 3 bases, V lost 4 bases, and 7 bases had no gene match. The CDR3 contains 15 residues. CDR3 in amino acids: CASSSGTSNLYEQYF. As DNA, the CDR3 is TGTGCCAGCAGCTCCGGGACTAGCAACCTCTACGAGCAGTACTTC.

V and J are TRBV11-1 and TRBJ2-3, with 9 nucleotides matching TRBD2. This CDR3 has 16 amino acids. Germline CDR1 SGHAT, CDR2 FQDESV (reference sequence). With 2 bases clipped from V and 5 bases from J, the junction kept 8 bases outside the gene matches. As DNA, the CDR3 is TGTGCCAGCAGCTTATCAGTAGCGGGAGTTGGAGATACGCAGTATTTT. It codes for CASSLSVAGVGDTQYF. Complete variable domain (other parts from reference TRBV11-1 and TRBJ2-3): EAEVAQSPRYKITEKSQAVAFWCDPISGHATLYWYRQILGQGPELLVQFQDESVVDDSQLPKDRFSAERLKGVDSTLKIQPAELGDSAMYLCASSLSVAGVGDTQYFGPGTRLTVL.

This sequence joins TRBV3-1 (or the pseudogene TRBV3-2) and TRBJ1-5; TRBD1 agrees at 11 bases. The junction had 6 bases not matched to a gene; V was cut back by 5 bases and J by 6 bases. The germline CDR1 and CDR2 sequences are LGHDT and YNNKEL (reference sequence). CDR3 length: 15 amino acids. The CDR3 region is CASSVRDRGTQPQHF. DNA of the CDR3: TGTGCCAGCAGCGTGCGGGACAGGGGGACTCAGCCCCAGCATTTT.

V is TRBV11-2 and J is TRBJ2-1; 11 bases are a match to TRBD2. Germline lookup yields CDR1 SGHAT and CDR2 FQNNGV. The CDR3 runs 17 residues. The V gene end was trimmed by 3 bases and the J gene end by 2 bases; junction bases not matched to a gene: 6. CDR3 amino acids: CASSFQLAGVTYNEQFF. CDR3 coding DNA: TGTGCCAGCAGCTTTCAACTAGCGGGGGTTACCTACAATGAGCAGTTCTTC.

The chain recombines TRBV5-6 with TRBJ2-7; 10 bases map to TRBD1. Unmatched junction bases numbered 4, after V lost 4 bases and J lost 6 bases. CDR3 length equals 13 residues. In germline, CDR1 is SGHDT, CDR2 YYEEEE. CDR3 DNA sequence: TGTGCCAGCAGCCGACAGGGGGCGGCCGAGCAGTACTTC. Translating gives CASSRQGAAEQYF.

This rearrangement joins TRBV25-1 to TRBJ1-4; 9 bases are a match to TRBD1. The CDR3 extends over 15 amino acids. Germline V gene sequence: CDR1 MGHDK, CDR2 SYGVNS. V shed 4 bases, J shed 8 bases, and the junction held 8 bases outside the gene matches. Here the CDR3 reads CASSGGQGPGEKLFF. CDR3 bases: TGTGCCAGCAGTGGGGGACAGGGACCGGGGGAAAAACTGTTTTTT.

This sequence joins TRBV28 and TRBJ2-1; perhaps TRBD1 as D (6 bases). Germline CDR1 is MDHEN and CDR2 is SYDVKM. This CDR3 has 18 residues. Trimming took off 2 bases at V and 4 bases at J, with 21 bases between the two ends. In DNA, the CDR3 is TGTGCCAGCAGTTTAGGTCTGGGAACAGGGTCGTTGTACAATGAGCAGTTCTTC. Translated: CASSLGLGTGSLYNEQFF.

This chain connects TRBV10-2 to TRBJ2-1, with TRBD2 identical over 8 bases. Unmatched junction bases numbered 14, after V lost 8 bases and J lost 5 bases. The germline gives CDR1 WSHSY, CDR2 SAAADI. The CDR3 contains 16 residues. The DNA of the CDR3 is TGCGCCAGCCTCTCTCTCGCGGGAGGACAAAACAATGAGCAGTTCTTC. It is translated as CASLSLAGGQNNEQFF.